The 11 T cell receptor beta chains in this list originate from one sample, sequenced in a study of T cell repertoires in cytomegalovirus infection. Their cognate antigens are unknown. One entry per CDR3 protein, called by TCRdb with MiXCR from the reads. The data hold roughly 500,000 distinct CDR3 sequences, with approximately 42% observed a single time. The sequenced sample was cultured PBMCs, obtained from culture after CMV antigen stimulation. These TCRs come from a human donor in good health (CMV status not recorded). Some clones in this sample may be carry-over from other donors' samples.

V usage is TRBV11-2 and J usage is TRBJ1-2; 7 nucleotides agree with TRBD1. The germline V gene encodes CDR1 SGHAT and CDR2 FQNNGV. This CDR3 is built from 14 residues. With V trimmed by 5 bases and J by 6 bases, 9 bases remained unmatched. CDR3 region: CASSTLQGQNGYTF. The CDR3 DNA sequence: TGTGCCAGCAGCACCCTACAGGGGCAAAATGGCTACACCTTC. Full variable domain (remainder filled in from reference TRBV11-2 and TRBJ1-2): EAGVAQSPRYKIIEKRQSVAFWCNPISGHATLYWYQQILGQGPKLLIQFQNNGVVDDSQLPKDRFSAERLKGVDSTLKIQPAKLEDSAVYLCASSTLQGQNGYTFGSGTRLTVV.

The V gene is TRBV19, the J gene TRBJ2-3; a possible D gene is TRBD1 (6 bases). The CDR3 loop spans 15 amino acids. V lost 3 bases to trimming and J lost 0 bases, with 10 bases between them. CDR1 and CDR2 (germline): LNHDA, SQIVND (reference sequence). This chain's CDR3 is CASSIGQPSTDTQYF. CDR3 DNA sequence: TGTGCCAGTAGTATTGGACAGCCAAGCACAGATACGCAGTATTTT.

This clonotype was seen only a few times. One end of the junction varies from germline; a read error may be responsible. The chain has TRBV7-2 and TRBJ2-1; D may correspond to TRBD1 or TRBD2 (6 bases each). Germline V CDR1 and CDR2: SGHTA, FQGNSA. CDR3 size: 15 residues. CDR3: CASSRDFGRDNELFF. The CDR3 DNA reads TGTGCCAGCAGCCGGGATTTCGGGCGGGACAATGAGCTGTTCTTC.

This clonotype was recorded a few times. V is TRBV7-8 and J is TRBJ1-6, with 8 bases aligning to TRBD1. Trimming cost V 2 bases and J 10 bases; bases outside gene matches: 7. There are 15 residues in the CDR3. Germline assignment: CDR1 SGHVS and CDR2 FQNEAQ. The CDR3 sequence is CASSLQGQGVSPLHF. The CDR3 region has the DNA TGTGCCAGCAGCTTACAAGGACAGGGTGTATCACCCCTCCACTTT.

DNA of the CDR3: TGTGCCAGCAGCCCTCGGACAGGGAAATCCTACGAGCAGTACTTC. It yields the protein CASSPRTGKSYEQYF. The V call is TRBV9, the J call TRBJ2-7, with 8 bases fitting TRBD1. Germline V gene data show CDR1 as SGDLS and CDR2 as YYNGEE. The J segment lost 1 base and the V segment lost 4 bases, leaving 7 bases of the junction unmatched. This CDR3 has 15 amino acids.

CDR3 nucleotides: TGTGCGAGTTCGGCAGGGAATCTGCCTGACTATGGCTACACCTTC. Residues: CASSAGNLPDYGYTF. V gene TRBV27 combines with J gene TRBJ1-2, with a weak D call TRBD1 (5 bases). Germline CDR1 MNHEY, CDR2 SMNVEV (reference sequence). The CDR3 sequence is 15 residues long.

This clonotype was detected a few times. This rearrangement joins TRBV5-5 to TRBJ2-7; TRBD2 might be the D (6 bases). This CDR3 has 15 residues. Germline lookup yields CDR1 SGHKS and CDR2 YYEKEE (reference sequence). Between the trimmed V and J ends, which lost 4 bases and 4 bases, there was a span of 18 bases. The CDR3 reads CASSAVGGGLYEQYF. Here the CDR3 DNA reads TGTGCCAGCAGCGCCGTGGGGGGTGGATTATACGAGCAGTACTTC. Full variable domain (outside the CDR3, taken from reference TRBV5-5 and TRBJ2-7): DAGVTQSPTHLIKTRGQQVTLRCSPISGHKSVSWYQQVLGQGPQFIFQYYEKEERGRGNFPDRFSARQFPNYSSELNVNALLLGDSALYLCASSAVGGGLYEQYFGPGTRLTVT.

There are a few counts of this clonotype. This chain joins TRBV3-1 and TRBJ1-1, with D tentatively TRBD1 (6 bases). CDR1 is LGHDT and CDR2 is YNNKEL in the germline V gene (reference sequence). Trimming removed 6 bases at V and 4 bases at J, with 15 bases between. The CDR3 runs 14 residues. The DNA for the CDR3 is TGTGCCAGCAGTCTCGGAACAGGGAGCACTGAAGCTTTCTTT. It yields the protein CASSLGTGSTEAFF.

The V call is TRBV19, the J call TRBJ2-2, with D tentatively TRBD2 (7 bases). Germline V gene sequence: CDR1 LNHDA, CDR2 SQIVND (reference sequence). V lost 3 bases, J lost 6 bases, and 11 bases lay in between. The CDR3 has 14 amino acids. The CDR3 sequence: CASSITGGPGELFF. The DNA of the CDR3 is TGTGCCAGTAGTATTACCGGGGGGCCCGGGGAGCTGTTTTTT.

The table lists this clonotype with a few counts. V usage is TRBV7-9 and J usage is TRBJ2-5, with unresolved D. This CDR3 is built from 13 residues. V lost 4 bases and J 5 bases, leaving 11 bases between the germline ends. The germline CDR1 and CDR2 sequences are SEHNR and FQNEAQ (reference sequence). DNA for the CDR3: TGTGCCAGCAGCTCCGGTGGCTCCGAGACCCAGTACTTC. Translation gives CASSSGGSETQYF.

This clonotype has a handful of counts. The chain employs TRBV7-8 and TRBJ2-3; D call uncertain. The germline gives CDR1 SGHVS, CDR2 FQNEAQ. The CDR3 spans 13 residues. The V gene lost 2 bases and the J gene lost 8 bases, with 11 bases spanning the gap. CDR3 protein: CASSLYLESTQYF. CDR3 bases: TGTGCCAGCAGCTTATATCTCGAGAGTACGCAGTATTTT.